This TCR beta chain was profiled in a study of blood T cell repertoires in COVID-19. At the level of the study: Nucleic acid was either cDNA or gDNA, and it came from T cells, B-cell-depleted T cells, or PBMCs.

Profiling relied on immunoSEQ multiplex PCR, and the TCRdb table lists in-frame clones only, not all of them. The sample holds approximately 260,000 clones, under 90% seen once. The specimen was peripheral blood. The sequence was collected from a man in his forties or fifties with acute or convalescent COVID-19.

The CDR3 bases are TGTGCCAGCAGCGTAGTGACAACCACAGATACGCAGTATTTT. This gives the protein CASSVVTTTDTQYF. The J gene is TRBJ2-3, the V gene TRBV9; D not certain. The CDR3 consists of 14 residues. The V gene lost 0 bases and the J gene lost 2 bases, with 7 bases spanning the gap. Per germline, CDR1 SGDLS and CDR2 YYNGEE.